This T cell receptor (beta chain) comes out of a study of T-cell memory formation after mild COVID-19. In the study overall: Clusters of TCRs were largely donor specific. Study observations and caveats: Memory sampled before infection contained some responding clones, suggesting cross-reactive memory joined.

The V and J ends lost 4 bases and 1 base respectively, with 13 bases between them. The CDR3 is made up of 16 amino acids. Germline CDR1 and CDR2: KGHDR and SFDVKD. With regard to this clonotype: What it recognizes is unknown.

TCRdb re-analysed the 5' RACE reads in MiXCR, keeping a single row per CDR3 protein. The table lists 400,000 to 500,000 distinct CDR3 sequences, 15% to 20% of them singletons. The TCR sequence derives from an adult woman who had mild COVID-19 (a few samples of this study predate the infection). Cell type and time point are not known. This chain connects TRBV24-1 to TRBJ1-3, with D possibly TRBD1 on 6 matching bases. Source material: PBMCs or a T cell subset sorted from them (not recorded which). The chain's CDR3 is CATSDVSGESGNTIYF. The DNA for the CDR3 is TGTGCCACCAGTGACGTTTCAGGGGAATCTGGAAACACCATATATTTT.